Presented here are 15 T cell receptor beta chains from one specimen sequenced in a study of blood T cells in healthy people across ages. The authors ran a second PCR of about 6 to 11 cycles using a sample-barcoded 5' primer and a J-beta primer mix. TCRdb reanalysed the 5' RACE reads using MiXCR and keeps one entry per CDR3 protein. The sample includes about 1.4 million distinct CDR3 sequences, approximately 63% seen only once; the top ten take roughly 7%. Sequencing input: blood. These TCRs come from a man between 18 and 35 years old in good health.

The V call is TRBV29-1, the J call TRBJ2-7; D tentatively fits TRBD1 or TRBD2 (6 bases each). The J call may not be correct, given that the DNA end is closer to TRBJ2-5. This CDR3 region has 12 residues. CDR1 and CDR2 (germline): SQVTM, ANQGSEA. Here the CDR3 DNA reads TGCAGCCTTCGACCGGGGGCAGAGACCCAGTACTTC. Translation gives CSLRPGAETQYF.

J is TRBJ1-2 and V is TRBV28; maybe TRBD1 (6 bases). This CDR3 has 17 residues. Trimming cost V 10 bases and J 5 bases, with 29 bases left between them. Germline V gene lookup returns CDR1 MDHEN and CDR2 SYDVKM. In DNA, the CDR3 is TGTGCCACCCAGGGTCGTAGTGCGAATCAAAGGGGGTATGGCTACACCTTC. Protein product: CATQGRSANQRGYGYTF.

The rearrangement joins TRBV10-3 to TRBJ2-5; D may be TRBD1 (5 bases). V shed 2 bases and J shed 0 bases, with 10 bases lying between them. The CDR3 is 15 amino acids. The germline V gene has CDR1 ENHRY and CDR2 SYGVKD. The CDR3 reads CAISERTTNQETQYF. The CDR3 DNA reads TGTGCCATCAGTGAGAGGACAACAAACCAAGAGACCCAGTACTTC.

CDR3 coding DNA: TGCAGCGTTGAGCGGACAGGTTTGAACACTGAAGCTTTCTTT. Translating gives CSVERTGLNTEAFF. The V gene is TRBV29-1, the J gene TRBJ1-1, with 7 bases lining up with TRBD1. Losses at the gene ends were 3 bases for V and 0 bases for J; bases not matched to a gene: 4. Germline CDR1 reads SQVTM; CDR2 reads ANQGSEA. This CDR3 spans 14 amino acids.

The chain couples TRBV7-9 to TRBJ1-4, with D perhaps TRBD1 (5 bases). Between the trimmed V and J ends, which lost 5 bases and 8 bases, there was a span of 33 bases. This CDR3 comprises 20 residues. The germline gives CDR1 SEHNR, CDR2 FQNEAQ (reference sequence). This CDR3 is CASSANYPRMRDWEGEKLFF. CDR3 nucleotides: TGTGCCAGCAGCGCTAATTATCCCCGCATGAGGGACTGGGAGGGAGAAAAACTGTTTTTT.

The chain uses TRBV20-1 and TRBJ2-3; TRBD2 aligns across 10 bases. The length of the CDR3 is 15 residues. Looked up from germline, CDR1 is DFQATT and CDR2 is SNEGSKA (reference sequence). Trimming at V came to 2 bases and at J to 5 bases, leaving 7 bases not matched to a gene. CDR3 in DNA: TGCAGTGCTAGACCACCAGCGGGAGGGCAAGATACGCAGTATTTT. As protein: CSARPPAGGQDTQYF.

This clonotype was picked up a small number of times. This sequence joins TRBV25-1 and TRBJ1-2; 10 bases agree with TRBD1. The CDR3 contains 15 residues. With 2 bases clipped from V and 2 bases from J, the junction kept 2 bases outside the gene matches. Germline loops: CDR1 MGHDK, CDR2 SYGVNS. The CDR3 sequence: CASSEGTGANYGYTF. The CDR3 DNA reads as TGTGCCAGCAGTGAAGGGACAGGGGCGAACTATGGCTACACCTTC.

This clonotype showed up just a few times. The V and J genes are TRBV4-2 and TRBJ2-3; 8 bases map to TRBD2. This CDR3 has 16 amino acids. In germline, CDR1 is LGHNA, CDR2 YNFKEQ. V trimming: 1 base; J trimming: 2 bases; junction bases outside the gene matches: 5. CDR3 in amino acids: CASSQGRAGVTDTQYF. CDR3 bases: TGTGCCAGCAGCCAAGGTCGAGCGGGGGTCACAGATACGCAGTATTTT.

V usage is TRBV27 and J usage is TRBJ1-2; TRBD1 aligns across 8 bases. CDR1 is MNHEY, CDR2 SMNVEV, per germline (reference sequence). The ends lost 0 bases at V and 7 bases at J; junction bases unmatched: 7. This CDR3 is 15 amino acids long. CDR3 residues: CASSLSPTDRGGYTF. CDR3 DNA: TGTGCCAGCAGTTTATCCCCCACCGACAGGGGTGGCTACACCTTC.

This chain connects TRBV29-1 to TRBJ2-1; D is possibly TRBD2 (6 bases). The CDR3 is 12 residues long. V lost 5 bases, J lost 7 bases, and 12 bases lay in between. Germline V gene data show CDR1 as SQVTM and CDR2 as ANQGSEA. This CDR3 is CSVCFSGNEQFF. The CDR3 nucleotides are TGCAGCGTTTGCTTTAGCGGTAATGAGCAGTTCTTC.

This clonotype was counted only a few times. This chain joins TRBV5-1 and TRBJ1-1, with D perhaps matching TRBD1 (5 bases). Between the trimmed V and J ends, which lost 4 bases and 1 base, there was a span of 11 bases. The CDR3 has 14 amino acids. The germline V gene has CDR1 SGHRS and CDR2 YFSETQ. The CDR3 nucleotides are TGCGCCAGCAGCCCCCCGGGGACGAACACTGAAGCTTTCTTT. Its translation is CASSPPGTNTEAFF.

Concerning this clonotype itself: At one boundary the junction diverges from the germline segment, which might be a read error. V and J are TRBV5-1 and TRBJ2-5; tentative D call: TRBD2 (6 bases). This CDR3 has 16 residues. Germline lookup yields CDR1 SGHRS and CDR2 YFSETQ. CDR3 residues: CASSLVYAGSTETQYF. The CDR3 DNA follows: TGTGCCAGCAGCTTGGTGTATGCGGGAAGCACAGAGACCCAGTACTTC.

The chain joins TRBV28 to TRBJ1-4, with D perhaps TRBD1 (5 bases). V was pared by 6 bases and J by 0 bases, with 11 bases between. Germline CDR1 reads MDHEN; CDR2 reads SYDVKM. The CDR3 is 15 residues long. The CDR3 bases are TGTGCCAGCAGGGACGACAGATCAACTAATGAAAAACTGTTTTTT. Encoded protein: CASRDDRSTNEKLFF.

This clonotype showed up just a few times. J is TRBJ2-5 and V is TRBV12-3 or TRBV12-4; no clear D. The J call is in doubt because the DNA end fits TRBJ2-7 better. The CDR3 totals 9 residues. CDR3 DNA sequence: TGTGCCAGTACGCCCGAGCAGTACTTC. Amino acid sequence: CASTPEQYF.

The J gene is TRBJ2-3, the V gene TRBV29-1, with a possible D match to TRBD2 (5 bases). The germline V gene encodes CDR1 SQVTM and CDR2 ANQGSEA. This CDR3 is built from 10 residues. V was trimmed by 3 bases and J by 7 bases, leaving 5 bases between them. CDR3 sequence (DNA): TGCAGCGTTGAGGACTATACGCAGTATTTT. Its translation: CSVEDYTQYF.